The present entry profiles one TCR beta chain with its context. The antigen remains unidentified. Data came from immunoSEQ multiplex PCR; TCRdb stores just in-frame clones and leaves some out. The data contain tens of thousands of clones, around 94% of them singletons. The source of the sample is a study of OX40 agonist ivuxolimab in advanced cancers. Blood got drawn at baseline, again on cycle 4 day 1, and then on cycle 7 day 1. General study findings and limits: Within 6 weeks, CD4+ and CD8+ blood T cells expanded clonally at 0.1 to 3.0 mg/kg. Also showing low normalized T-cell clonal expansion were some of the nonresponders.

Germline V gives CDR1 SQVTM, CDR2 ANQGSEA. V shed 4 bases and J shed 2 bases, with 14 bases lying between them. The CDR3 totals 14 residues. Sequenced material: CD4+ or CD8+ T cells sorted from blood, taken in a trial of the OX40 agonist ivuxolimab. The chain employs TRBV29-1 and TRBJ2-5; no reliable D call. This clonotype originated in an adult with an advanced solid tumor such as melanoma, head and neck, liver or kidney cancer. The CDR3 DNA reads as TGCAGCGTTGTGCCAGCCACCATTCAAGAGACCCAGTACTTC. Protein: CSVVPATIQETQYF.